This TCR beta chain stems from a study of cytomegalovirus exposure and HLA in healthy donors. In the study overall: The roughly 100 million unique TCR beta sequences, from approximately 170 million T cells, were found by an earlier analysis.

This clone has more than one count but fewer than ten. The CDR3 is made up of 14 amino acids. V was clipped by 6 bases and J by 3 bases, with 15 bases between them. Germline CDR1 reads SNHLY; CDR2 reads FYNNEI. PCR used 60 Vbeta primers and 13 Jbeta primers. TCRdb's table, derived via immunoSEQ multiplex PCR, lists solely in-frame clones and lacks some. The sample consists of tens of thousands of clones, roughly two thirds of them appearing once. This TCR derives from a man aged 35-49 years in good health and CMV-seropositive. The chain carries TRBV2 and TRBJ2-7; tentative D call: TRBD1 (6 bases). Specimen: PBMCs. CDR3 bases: TGTGCCAGCAGATCCGACAGGTCCAGCTACGAGCAGTACTTC. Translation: CASRSDRSSYEQYF.